This T cell receptor (beta chain) is drawn from a study of glioma-infiltrating T cells after dendritic cell vaccination. Sequencing used immunoSEQ multiplex PCR; TCRdb keeps in-frame clones, though not all of them. The sample carries roughly 60,000 clones, about 86% recorded once. In the case of this clone: As yet, its antigen is unknown.

Regarding the study as a whole: TCR clonality showed no direct relationship with survival.

V dropped 6 bases and J dropped 4 bases, with 22 bases sitting between them. Germline V gene sequence: CDR1 MNHEY, CDR2 SMNVEV (reference sequence). This CDR3 comprises 16 residues. Time point indicated: after dendritic cell vaccination, including at tumor progression/relapse. This chain links TRBV27 with TRBJ2-7; the D gene is possibly TRBD2 (9 bases). The sample was blood, taken after dendritic cell vaccination. The sequence came from a human donor with glioblastoma. CDR3 residues: CASRPDRAGGAYEQYF. CDR3 sequence (DNA): TGTGCCAGCAGACCGGACAGGGCGGGGGGGGCTTACGAGCAGTACTTC.